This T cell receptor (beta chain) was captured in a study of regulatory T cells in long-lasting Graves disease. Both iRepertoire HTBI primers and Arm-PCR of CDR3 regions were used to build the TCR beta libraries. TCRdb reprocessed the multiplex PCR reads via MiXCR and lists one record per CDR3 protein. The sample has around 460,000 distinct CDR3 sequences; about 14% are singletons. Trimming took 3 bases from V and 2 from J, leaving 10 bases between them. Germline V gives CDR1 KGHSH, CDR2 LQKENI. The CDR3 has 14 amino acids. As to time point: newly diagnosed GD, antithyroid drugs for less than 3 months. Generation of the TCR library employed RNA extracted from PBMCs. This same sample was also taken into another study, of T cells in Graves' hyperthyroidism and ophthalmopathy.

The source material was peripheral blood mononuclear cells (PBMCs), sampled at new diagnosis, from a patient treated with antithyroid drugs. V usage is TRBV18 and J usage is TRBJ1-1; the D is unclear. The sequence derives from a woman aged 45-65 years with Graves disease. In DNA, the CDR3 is TGTGCCAGCTCACCGGCAGCTAGAAACACTGAAGCTTTCTTT. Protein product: CASSPAARNTEAFF.